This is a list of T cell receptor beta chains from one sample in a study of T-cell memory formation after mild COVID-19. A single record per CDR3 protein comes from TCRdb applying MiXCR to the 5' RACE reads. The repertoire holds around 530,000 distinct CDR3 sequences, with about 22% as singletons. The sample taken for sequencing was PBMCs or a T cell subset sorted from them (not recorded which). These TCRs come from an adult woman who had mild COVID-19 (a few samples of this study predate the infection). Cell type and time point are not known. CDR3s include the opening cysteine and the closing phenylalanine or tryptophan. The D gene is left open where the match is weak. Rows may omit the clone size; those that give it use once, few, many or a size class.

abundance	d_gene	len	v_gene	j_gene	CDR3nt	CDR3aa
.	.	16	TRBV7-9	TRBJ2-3	TGTGCCAGCAGCCTCACCCGGGACTCAGGCACAGATACGCAGTATTTT	CASSLTRDSGTDTQYF
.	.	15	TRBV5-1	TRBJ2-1	TGCGCCAGCAGCTTTTGGGGCGAACAAAAGTTTGAGCAGTTCTTC	CASSFWGEQKFEQFF
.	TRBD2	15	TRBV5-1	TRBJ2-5	TGCGCCAGCAGCTTGACTAGCGGGGGCTCGGAGACCCAGTACTTC	CASSLTSGGSETQYF
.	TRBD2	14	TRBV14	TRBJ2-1	TGTGCCAGCAGCCCCGGACTAGCACCAAATGAGCAGTTCTTC	CASSPGLAPNEQFF
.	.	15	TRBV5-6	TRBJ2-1	TGTGCCAGCAGCTTGGTCAGGGGACAACTAGGGGAGCAGTTCTTC	CASSLVRGQLGEQFF
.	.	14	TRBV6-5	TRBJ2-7	TGTGCCAGCAGTTACAAGGGGTCTATCGACGAGCAGTACTTC	CASSYKGSIDEQYF
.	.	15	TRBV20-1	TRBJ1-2	TGCAGTGCTAGGGCCTCGGGGGGGTTTCGCTATGGCTACACCTTC	CSARASGGFRYGYTF
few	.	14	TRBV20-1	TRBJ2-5	TGCAGTGCTAGAGACCTGGGGCAGTCGGAGACCCAGTACTTC	CSARDLGQSETQYF
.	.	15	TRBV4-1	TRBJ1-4	TGCGCCAGCAGCCAAGATCCGGGGGGCGGTGAAAAACTGTTTTTT	CASSQDPGGGEKLFF
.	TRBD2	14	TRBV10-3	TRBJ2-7	TGTGCCATCAGTGCGGCTAGCGGCATATACGAGCAGTACTTC	CAISAASGIYEQYF
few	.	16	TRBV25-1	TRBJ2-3	TGTGCCAGCAGTGAAGGGCGGCGGGGTGGGTCAGATACGCAGTATTTT	CASSEGRRGGSDTQYF
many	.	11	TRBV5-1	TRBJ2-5	TGTGCCAGCAGCTTCCAAGAGACCCAGTACTTC	CASSFQETQYF
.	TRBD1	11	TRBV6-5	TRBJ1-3	TGTGCCGGAGACAGGGGTGACACCATATATTTT	CAGDRGDTIYF
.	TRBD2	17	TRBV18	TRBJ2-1	TGTGCCAGCTCATCTGGGACTAGCGGGGTCGGGGGAGATGAGCAGTTCTTC	CASSSGTSGVGGDEQFF
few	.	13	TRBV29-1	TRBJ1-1	TGCAGCGTCGCCTTTACTGGGAACACTGAAGCTTTCTTT	CSVAFTGNTEAFF
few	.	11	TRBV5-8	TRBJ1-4	TGTGCCAGCAGCTTTTTCGAAAAACTGTTTTTT	CASSFFEKLFF
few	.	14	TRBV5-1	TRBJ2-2	TGCGCCAGCTCCTGGAGCGGTAACACCGGGGAGCTGTTTTTT	CASSWSGNTGELFF
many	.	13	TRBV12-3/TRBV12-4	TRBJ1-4	TGTGCCAGCAGCCCACGACAGTCCGAAAAACTGTTTTTT	CASSPRQSEKLFF
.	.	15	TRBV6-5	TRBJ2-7	TGTGCCAGCAGTCCCGGCACCATCCTCGGCTACGAGCAGTACTTC	CASSPGTILGYEQYF
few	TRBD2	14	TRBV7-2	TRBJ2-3	TGTGCCAGTACGGGGGGGTTCGGCACAGATACGCAGTATTTT	CASTGGFGTDTQYF
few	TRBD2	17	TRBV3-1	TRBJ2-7	TGTGCCAGCAGCCAAACTACCGGACTAGCGGGGGACTACGAGCAGTACTTC	CASSQTTGLAGDYEQYF
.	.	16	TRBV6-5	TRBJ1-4	TGTGCCAGCAGTTACGTGGGGCGGCGGTCCTCTGAAAAACTGTTTTTT	CASSYVGRRSSEKLFF
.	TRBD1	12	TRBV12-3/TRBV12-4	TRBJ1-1	TGTGCCAGCAGTTTTATCACAGGGGGAGCTTTCTTT	CASSFITGGAFF
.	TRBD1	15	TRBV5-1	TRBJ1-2	TGCGCCAGCAGCGACGGGACAGCCGTGGCCTATGGCTACACCTTC	CASSDGTAVAYGYTF
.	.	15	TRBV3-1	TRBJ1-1	TGTGCCAGCAGCCAGGGGGGCGCGGTGAACACTGAAGCTTTCTTT	CASSQGGAVNTEAFF
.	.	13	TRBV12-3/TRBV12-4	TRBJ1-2	TGTGCCAGCATCGTAACAGGGAACTATGGCTACACCTTC	CASIVTGNYGYTF
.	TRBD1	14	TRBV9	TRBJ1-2	TGTGCCAGCAGCGTGACAGGGGAAGGGCATGGCTACACCTTC	CASSVTGEGHGYTF
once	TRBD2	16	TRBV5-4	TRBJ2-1	TGTGCCAGCAGCTTTGCGACTAGCGGGGTTGGTAGTGAGCAGTTCTTC	CASSFATSGVGSEQFF
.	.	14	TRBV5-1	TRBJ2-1	TGCGCCAGCAGCGCCGGTGAGCCGGGCAATGAGCAGTTCTTC	CASSAGEPGNEQFF
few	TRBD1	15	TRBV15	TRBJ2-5	TGTGCCACCAGCAGGGGGACAGCTGGCCAAGAGACCCAGTACTTC	CATSRGTAGQETQYF
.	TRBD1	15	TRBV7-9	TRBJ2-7	TGTGCCAGCAGCCCAGGGGACAGGACAACCTACGAGCAGTACTTC	CASSPGDRTTYEQYF
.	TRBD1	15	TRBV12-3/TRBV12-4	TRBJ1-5	TGTGCCAGCAGTTTAGCGGGACAGCTTAATCAGCCCCAGCATTTT	CASSLAGQLNQPQHF
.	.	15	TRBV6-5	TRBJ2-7	TGTGCCAGCAGTTACATTGGACAGGGAGGGGTTCCGCAGTACTTC	CASSYIGQGGVPQYF
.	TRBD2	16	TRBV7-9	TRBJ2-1	TGTGCCAGCAGCTTCCCAAGACTAGCGGGGCACAATGAGCAGTTCTTC	CASSFPRLAGHNEQFF
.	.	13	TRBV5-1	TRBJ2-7	TGCGCCAGCAGCTTCCCAGGGGAAAGCGAGCAGTACTTC	CASSFPGESEQYF
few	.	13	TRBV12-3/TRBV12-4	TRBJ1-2	TGTGCCAGCAGCTTGGACAGTCAAGACGGCTACACCTTC	CASSLDSQDGYTF
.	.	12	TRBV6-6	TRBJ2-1	TGTGCCAGCAGCCCCTACCCCGATGAGCAGTTCTTC	CASSPYPDEQFF
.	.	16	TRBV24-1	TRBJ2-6	TGTGCCACCAGTGATCGTCGGGCCTCTGGGGCCAACGTCCTGACTTTC	CATSDRRASGANVLTF
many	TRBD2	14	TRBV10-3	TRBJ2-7	TGTGCCATCAGCGTGACTAGCGGTTCCTACGAGCAGTACTTC	CAISVTSGSYEQYF
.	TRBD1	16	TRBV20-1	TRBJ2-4	TGCAGTGCTTTCCCCGGGACAGCGAGGACCAAAAACATTCAGTACTTC	CSAFPGTARTKNIQYF
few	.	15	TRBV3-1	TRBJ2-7	TGTGCCAGCAGCCAAGAGGGGGTAAACTCCTACGAGCAGTACTTC	CASSQEGVNSYEQYF